Presented here are 8 T cell receptor beta chains from one specimen sequenced in a study of blood T cell repertoires in COVID-19. Sequencing used immunoSEQ multiplex PCR; TCRdb keeps in-frame clones, though not all of them. This table has 170,000 or so clones, 70% to 90% appearing once. The sequenced sample was peripheral blood. The receptors here all came from a man in his forties with active or convalescent COVID-19.

The chain employs TRBV7-8 and TRBJ1-6; D not resolved. V dropped 6 bases and J dropped 14 bases, with 17 bases sitting between them. CDR1 SGHVS and CDR2 FQNEAQ come from the germline V gene. The CDR3 sequence is 13 residues long. The CDR3 DNA reads as TGTGCCAGCAGGCGTGATGCCCCTTTGGCCCTCCACTTT. It is translated as CASRRDAPLALHF.

The rearrangement uses TRBV29-1 and TRBJ1-5; TRBD1 is a possible D gene (5 bases). The V and J ends lost 4 bases and 7 bases respectively, with 14 bases between them. The CDR3 is 13 residues long. Germline-derived CDR1 and CDR2 are SQVTM and ANQGSEA. DNA of the CDR3: TGCAGCGTTGCGCCTGGCGGGGGGCAGCCCCAGCATTTT. Translated, it gives CSVAPGGGQPQHF.

The rearrangement joins TRBV6-5 to TRBJ1-3; D unclear. Per the germline V gene, CDR1 is MNHEY and CDR2 is SVGAGI. The ends were cut back, 6 bases at V and 2 bases at J, with 8 bases in the middle. The CDR3 runs 13 residues. CDR3: CASRGGPGNTIYF. The CDR3 nucleotides are TGTGCCAGCAGGGGCGGGCCTGGAAACACCATATATTTT.

The table lists this clone with a count of one. The gene calls are TRBV7-8 and TRBJ1-5, with TRBD1 matching 8 bases. The CDR3 runs to 17 residues. CDR1 SGHVS and CDR2 FQNEAQ come from the germline V gene. The ends lost 1 base at V and 1 base at J; junction bases unmatched: 6. The chain's CDR3 is CASSLEGTGGSNQPQHF. As DNA, the CDR3 is TGTGCCAGCAGCTTAGAAGGGACAGGAGGGAGCAATCAGCCCCAGCATTTT.

This chain uses TRBV4-1 with TRBJ2-1, with TRBD2 matching 12 bases. Germline lookup yields CDR1 MGHRA and CDR2 YSYEKL. V shed 3 bases, J shed 4 bases, and the junction held 4 bases outside the gene matches. This CDR3 comprises 16 residues. The CDR3 DNA sequence: TGCGCCAGCAGCCACTCCGGGACTAGCGGGTACAATGAGCAGTTCTTC. Amino acid sequence: CASSHSGTSGYNEQFF.

The V and J genes are TRBV29-1 and TRBJ2-1, with 11 bases lining up with TRBD2. This CDR3 has 16 residues. Germline CDR1 and CDR2: SQVTM and ANQGSEA. V lost 6 bases and J lost 0; bases outside the gene matches: 7. The chain's CDR3 is CSVALLAGDSYNEQFF. In nucleotides, the CDR3 is TGCAGCGTCGCATTACTAGCGGGGGACTCCTACAATGAGCAGTTCTTC.

The V call is TRBV21-1, the J call TRBJ1-1; the DNA was not compared with TRBD1, the D call given in the table. TRBV21-1 is termed a pseudogene. The CDR3 spans 11 residues. The CDR3 nucleotides read TGTGCCAGCAGGCTACAGGGTCCAGCTTTCTTT. It codes for CASRLQGPAFF.

This chain joins TRBV4-1 and TRBJ1-5; 7 nucleotides agree with TRBD1. This CDR3 is 17 amino acids long. V lost 1 base and J lost 0; bases outside the gene matches: 6. Germline CDR1 MGHRA, CDR2 YSYEKL. This chain's CDR3 is CASSQGWTGYSNQPQHF. The CDR3 coding sequence is TGCGCCAGCAGCCAAGGGTGGACAGGATATAGCAATCAGCCCCAGCATTTT.